This TCR beta chain was retrieved from a study of glioma-infiltrating T cells. The iRepertoire nested amplicon-rescue multiplex PCR amplified TCR alpha and beta CDR3s from RNA. TCRdb re-called the multiplex PCR reads through MiXCR, storing one row per CDR3 protein. The sample carries tens of thousands of distinct CDR3 sequences, roughly 37% recorded once. This CDR3 is 12 amino acids long. Trimming shortened V by 6 bases and J by 5 bases, and 10 bases separated the two germline ends. This clonotype was sampled from a human donor with low-grade glioma or glioblastoma, undergoing nonglioma brain surgery, or in good health (not recorded which). The material sequenced was glioma tissue, nonneoplastic brain tissue, or PBMCs (not recorded which). V is TRBV12-3 or TRBV12-4 and J is TRBJ2-5; no firm D call. The chain's CDR3 is CASRIAEETQYF. The CDR3, as DNA: TGTGCCAGCAGGATTGCAGAGGAGACCCAGTACTTC.